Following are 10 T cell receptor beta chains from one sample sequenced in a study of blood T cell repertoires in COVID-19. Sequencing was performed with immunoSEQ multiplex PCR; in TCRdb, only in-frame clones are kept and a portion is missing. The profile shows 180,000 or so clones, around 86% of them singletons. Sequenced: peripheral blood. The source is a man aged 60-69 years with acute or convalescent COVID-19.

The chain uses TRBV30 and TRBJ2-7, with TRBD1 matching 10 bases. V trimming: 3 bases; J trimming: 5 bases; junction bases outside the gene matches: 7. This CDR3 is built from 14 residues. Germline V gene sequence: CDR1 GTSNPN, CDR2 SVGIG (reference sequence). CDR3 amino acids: CAWSTGTGDHEQYF. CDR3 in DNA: TGTGCCTGGAGCACCGGGACAGGGGACCACGAGCAGTACTTC.

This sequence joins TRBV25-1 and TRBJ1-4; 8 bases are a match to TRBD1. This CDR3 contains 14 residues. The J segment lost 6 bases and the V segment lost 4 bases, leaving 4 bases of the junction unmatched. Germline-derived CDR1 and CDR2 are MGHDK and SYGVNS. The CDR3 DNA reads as TGTGCCAGCAGTGGACAGGGGCCGCATGAAAAACTGTTTTTT. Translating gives CASSGQGPHEKLFF.

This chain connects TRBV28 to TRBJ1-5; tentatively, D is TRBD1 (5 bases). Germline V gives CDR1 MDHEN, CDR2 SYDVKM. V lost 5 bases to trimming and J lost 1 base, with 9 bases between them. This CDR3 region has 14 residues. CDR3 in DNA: TGTGCCAGCAGTGGGGCGAGCAGCAATCAGCCCCAGCATTTT. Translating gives CASSGASSNQPQHF.

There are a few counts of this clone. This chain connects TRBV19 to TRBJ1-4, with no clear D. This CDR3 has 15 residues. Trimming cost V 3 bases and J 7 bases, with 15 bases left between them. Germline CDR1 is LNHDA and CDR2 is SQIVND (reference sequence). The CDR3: CASSIGGILGEKLFF. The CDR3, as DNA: TGTGCCAGTAGTATTGGCGGGATCCTTGGTGAAAAACTGTTTTTT.

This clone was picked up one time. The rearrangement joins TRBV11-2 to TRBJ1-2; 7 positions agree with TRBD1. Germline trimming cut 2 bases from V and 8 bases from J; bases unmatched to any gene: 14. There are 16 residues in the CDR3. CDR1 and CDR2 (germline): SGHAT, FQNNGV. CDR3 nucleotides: TGTGCCAGCAGCTTAATTAGGGGGCCAAAGGGGGTCGGCTACACCTTC. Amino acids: CASSLIRGPKGVGYTF.

CDR3 nucleotide sequence: TGCGCCAGCAGCTTGGTCCCTAGCGGGAGTGGTGGAGATACGCAGTATTTT. This codes for CASSLVPSGSGGDTQYF. The chain employs TRBV5-1 and TRBJ2-3, with TRBD2 matching 10 bases. V was clipped by 0 bases and J by 5 bases; unmatched bases: 9. This CDR3 is built from 17 residues. Germline V gives CDR1 SGHRS, CDR2 YFSETQ.

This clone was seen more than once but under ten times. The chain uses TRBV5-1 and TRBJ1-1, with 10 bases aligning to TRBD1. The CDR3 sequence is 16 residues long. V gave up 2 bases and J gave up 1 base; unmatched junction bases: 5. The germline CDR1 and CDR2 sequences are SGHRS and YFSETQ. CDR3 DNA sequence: TGCGCCAGCAGCTTAGGGACAGGGGAGGGGAACACTGAAGCTTTCTTT. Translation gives CASSLGTGEGNTEAFF.

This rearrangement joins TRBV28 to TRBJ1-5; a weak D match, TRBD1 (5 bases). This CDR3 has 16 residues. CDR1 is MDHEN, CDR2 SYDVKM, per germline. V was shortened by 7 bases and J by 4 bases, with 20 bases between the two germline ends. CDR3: CASTHRGLGGNQPQHF. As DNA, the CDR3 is TGTGCCAGCACCCATAGGGGACTCGGGGGAAATCAGCCCCAGCATTTT.

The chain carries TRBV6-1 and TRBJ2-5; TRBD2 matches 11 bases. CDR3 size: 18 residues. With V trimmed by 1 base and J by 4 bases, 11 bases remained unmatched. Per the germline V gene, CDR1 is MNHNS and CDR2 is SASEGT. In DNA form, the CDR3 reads TGTGCCAGCAGTGAAGGATCGATAGCGGGAGGGTGGGTAGAGACCCAGTACTTC. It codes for CASSEGSIAGGWVETQYF.

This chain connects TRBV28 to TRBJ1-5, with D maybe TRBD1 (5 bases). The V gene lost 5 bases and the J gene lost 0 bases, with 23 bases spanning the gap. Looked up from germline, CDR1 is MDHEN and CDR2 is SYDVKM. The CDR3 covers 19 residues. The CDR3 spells CASSLGGLGVSYSNQPQHF. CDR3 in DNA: TGTGCCAGCAGTCTTGGGGGACTGGGAGTTTCATATAGCAATCAGCCCCAGCATTTT.